This T cell receptor (beta chain) was found in a study of T cell clones after liver transplantation. The table came from immunoSEQ multiplex PCR; TCRdb's copy has only in-frame clones and leaves some out. The sample lists under 7,000 clones; less than 75% were seen once. Points from the study as a whole: In a couple of subjects, few donor cells limited the measurable donor-reactive repertoire.

Germline assignment: CDR1 SGHTS and CDR2 YDEGEE. The germline V and J ends were trimmed by 0 bases and 8 bases, with 17 bases remaining between them. There are 15 residues in the CDR3. Worth noting for this clone: What it recognizes is unknown.

The source of this sequence is a human donor who received a liver transplant. The source material was CD8+ T cells from blood, sampled before liver transplant. This chain uses TRBV5-8 with TRBJ1-2; D gene uncertain. The DNA for the CDR3 is TGTGCCAGCAGCTTGGAAACTGACACTCTGGACGGCTACACCTTC. It encodes CASSLETDTLDGYTF.